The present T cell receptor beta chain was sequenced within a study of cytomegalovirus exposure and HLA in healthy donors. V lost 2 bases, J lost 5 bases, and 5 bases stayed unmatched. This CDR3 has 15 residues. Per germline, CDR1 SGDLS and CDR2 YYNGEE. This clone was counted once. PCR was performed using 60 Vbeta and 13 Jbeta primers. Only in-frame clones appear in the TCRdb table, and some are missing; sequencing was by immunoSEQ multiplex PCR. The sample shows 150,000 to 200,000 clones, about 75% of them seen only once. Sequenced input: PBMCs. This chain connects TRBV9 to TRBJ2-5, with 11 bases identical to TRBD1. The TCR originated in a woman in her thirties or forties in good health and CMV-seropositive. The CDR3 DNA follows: TGTGCCAGCAGCGTTGGGGACAGGGGGTATGAGACCCAGTACTTC. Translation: CASSVGDRGYETQYF.